This is a list of T cell receptor beta chains from one sample in a study of blood T cell repertoires in COVID-19. Sequencing was performed with immunoSEQ multiplex PCR; in TCRdb, only in-frame clones are kept and a portion is missing. The profile shows just under 40,000 clones, over 75% of them singletons. The source material was peripheral blood. These receptors originate from a human donor in a cohort sampled during active COVID-19. The CDR3 runs from the conserved cysteine through the conserved F or W. D genes are given only for firm matches. Size is omitted from some rows. Given values are once, few, many or a class for expanded clones.

>TRBV4-2|TRBD1|TRBJ1-2|NA
TGTGCCAGCAGCCTGACCGGGACAGACAATGGCTACACCTTC
CASSLTGTDNGYTF
>TRBV27|TRBD1|TRBJ2-7|NA
TGTGCCAGCCGGATGACAGGGGCGCTCTCCCTTCACTTC
CASRMTGALSLHF
>TRBV6-5|NA|TRBJ1-4|NA
TGTGCCACCGGGGGGTCTCTTAATGAAAAACTGTTTTTT
CATGGSLNEKLFF
>TRBV7-3|NA|TRBJ1-1|NA
TGTGCCAGCAGCTTGTCAGGGATCACTGAAGCTTTCTTT
CASSLSGITEAFF
>TRBV7-8|NA|TRBJ1-5|NA
TGTGCCAGCAGCTTAGAAGGGGTCAGCAATCAGCCCCAGCATTTT
CASSLEGVSNQPQHF
>TRBV7-9|NA|TRBJ1-1|NA
TGTGCCAGCAGCTTAGTTCTTCCTAGGACTGAAGCTTTCTTT
CASSLVLPRTEAFF
>TRBV7-2|TRBD1|TRBJ1-5|NA
TGTGCCAGCAGCGAGGGGGGGACAGGGGGCTTCCAGCCCCAGCATTTT
CASSEGGTGGFQPQHF
>TRBV6-5|NA|TRBJ2-3|NA
TGTGCCAGCAGTCCCCGAACTAGCACAGATACGCAGTATTTT
CASSPRTSTDTQYF
>TRBV5-8|NA|TRBJ1-3|NA
TGTGCCAGCAGCTTGTCGGGGTTCAGTGTCTCTGGAAACACCATATATTTT
CASSLSGFSVSGNTIYF
>TRBV25-1|NA|TRBJ1-1|NA
TGTGCCAGCAGCTTCAACACTGAAGCTTTCTTT
CASSFNTEAFF
>TRBV19|TRBD1|TRBJ1-2|NA
TGTGCCAGTAGGCAGGGCGCAGGGGGCGGCGTCTATGGCTACACCTTC
CASRQGAGGGVYGYTF
>TRBV30|TRBD2|TRBJ2-7|NA
TGTGCCTCTTGGACTAGCGGGAGTTCTTTCGACGAGCAGTACTTC
CASWTSGSSFDEQYF
>TRBV7-9|TRBD1|TRBJ2-1|NA
TGTGCCAGCAGCTCACCGGGACAGGGTATGAATGAGCAGTTCTTC
CASSSPGQGMNEQFF
>TRBV6-5|TRBD1|TRBJ1-1|NA
TGTGCCAGCAGTTTCCTCCGGGACAGGGGCACTGAAGCTTTCTTT
CASSFLRDRGTEAFF
>TRBV18|TRBD1|TRBJ1-5|NA
TGTGCCAGCTCACCCGGGACAGGGAATCAGCCCCAGCATTTT
CASSPGTGNQPQHF
>TRBV19|NA|TRBJ2-1|NA
TGTGCCAGTAGTATAGATCGTGCGGGGAACAATGAGCAGTTCTTC
CASSIDRAGNNEQFF
>TRBV6-6|NA|TRBJ1-1|NA
TGTGCCAGCAGCCACCGGGGGAACACTGAAGCTTTCTTT
CASSHRGNTEAFF
>TRBV18|NA|TRBJ1-1|NA
TGTGCCAGCTCACCACCACAGGGCACTGAAGCTTTCTTT
CASSPPQGTEAFF
>TRBV7-2|TRBD2|TRBJ2-5|NA
TGTGCCAGCAGCCGCACGGGGCGGGAGTTGGAGACCCAGTACTTC
CASSRTGRELETQYF
>TRBV7-3|TRBD2|TRBJ2-1|NA
TGTGCCAGCAGCTCTAGCGGGGGGGATTACAATGAGCAGTTCTTC
CASSSSGGDYNEQFF
>TRBV7-2|TRBD2|TRBJ2-3|NA
TGTGCCAGCAGCTCGGGACTAGCTGGGACAGATACGCAGTATTTT
CASSSGLAGTDTQYF
>TRBV11-2|NA|TRBJ2-1|NA
TGTGCCAGCAGCTTCGGAGCGGGTGACTACAATGAGCAGTTCTTC
CASSFGAGDYNEQFF
>TRBV5-1|NA|TRBJ1-5|NA
TGCGCCAGCAGCTTGGGTTCAGAGGCAAATCAGCCCCAGCATTTT
CASSLGSEANQPQHF
>TRBV14|TRBD1|TRBJ1-1|NA
TGTGCCAGCAGCGCACAGGGGATAAGAGCTTTCTTT
CASSAQGIRAFF
>TRBV3-1/TRBV3-2|NA|TRBJ1-1|NA
TGTGCCAGCAGCCAAGACAGGGTGAACACTGAAGCTTTCTTT
CASSQDRVNTEAFF
>TRBV5-5|TRBD2|TRBJ2-7|NA
TGTGCCAGCAGTCCCGGGACTAGCGTTTTCTACGAGCAGTACTTC
CASSPGTSVFYEQYF
>TRBV18|TRBD1|TRBJ1-5|NA
TGTGCCAGCTCACCCGGGACAGGGGCTAATCAGCCCCAGCATTTT
CASSPGTGANQPQHF
>TRBV7-2|TRBD1|TRBJ2-7|few
TGTGCCAGCAGCTTAAGACAGGGAGAAGGCTACGAGCAGTACTTC
CASSLRQGEGYEQYF
>TRBV3-1/TRBV3-2|NA|TRBJ1-3|NA
TGTGCCAGCAGCCAAATGAGCTCTGGAAACACCATATATTTT
CASSQMSSGNTIYF
>TRBV24-1|TRBD2|TRBJ2-1|NA
TGTGCCACCAGTGACCCGACTAGCGGGACCTACAATGAGCAGTTCTTC
CATSDPTSGTYNEQFF
>TRBV2|NA|TRBJ2-7|NA
TGTGCCAGCGGAGGGGAGTCCTACGAGCAGTACTTC
CASGGESYEQYF
>TRBV11-2|TRBD2|TRBJ2-7|NA
TGTGCCAGCAGCTTAGGTGGAGGGAGCGGGGCGCCTAGGGAGCAGTACTTC
CASSLGGGSGAPREQYF
>TRBV7-3|TRBD1|TRBJ2-7|NA
TGTGCCAGCAGCTTGACAGGGGGCGCATCCTACGAGCAGTACTTC
CASSLTGGASYEQYF
>TRBV13|TRBD1|TRBJ2-5|NA
TGTGCCAGCAGCTCGGGACAGGGATCCCTGGAGACCCAGTACTTC
CASSSGQGSLETQYF
>TRBV10-3|TRBD2|TRBJ2-1|NA
TGTGCCATCAGTGAGTCCGGGGAGGGTTACAATGAGCAGTTCTTC
CAISESGEGYNEQFF
>TRBV7-3|NA|TRBJ1-1|NA
TGTGCCAGCAGGGCTACAGGGAGTGGGACTGAAGCTTTCTTT
CASRATGSGTEAFF
>TRBV30|TRBD1|TRBJ1-5|NA
TGTGCCTGGAGTAGACAGGGGATCTATAGCAATCAGCCCCAGCATTTT
CAWSRQGIYSNQPQHF
>TRBV11-2|NA|TRBJ2-3|few
TGTGCCAGCAGCTCTAAAGGTTCTCAGGGGAGCACAGATACGCAGTATTTT
CASSSKGSQGSTDTQYF
>TRBV7-8|NA|TRBJ1-2|NA
TGTGCCAGCAGCTTTGCCATCTACTGGGGCTACACCTTC
CASSFAIYWGYTF
>TRBV15|NA|TRBJ2-1|few
TGTGCCACCAGCAGAGATCGGACAGATTACGTCTACAATGAGCAGTTCTTC
CATSRDRTDYVYNEQFF
>TRBV30|NA|TRBJ1-1|NA
TGTGCCTGGAGGCGACAGTCGAACACTGAAGCTTTCTTT
CAWRRQSNTEAFF
>TRBV5-1|TRBD1|TRBJ1-1|NA
TGCGCCAGCAGCTCTGGACAGGAAAGGACTGAAGCTTTCTTT
CASSSGQERTEAFF
>TRBV5-5|TRBD1|TRBJ1-1|NA
TGTGCCAGCAGCTTGAATACAGGGGGGCCCACTGAAGCTTTCTTT
CASSLNTGGPTEAFF
>TRBV6-5|TRBD2|TRBJ2-7|NA
TGTGCCAGCAACCGACTAGCGGGGGGGCCCTACGAGCAGTACTTC
CASNRLAGGPYEQYF
>TRBV27|TRBD1|TRBJ1-1|NA
TGTGCCAGCATAAGGACAGGGGAAGCTTTCTTT
CASIRTGEAFF
>TRBV6-5|NA|TRBJ2-1|large
TGTGCCAGCAGTCCCGGAGTTCCCGCCAATGAGCAGTTCTTC
CASSPGVPANEQFF
>TRBV7-2|NA|TRBJ1-2|NA
TGTGCCAGCAGCTCGGGAACAGGGCCCTACGGCTACACCTTC
CASSSGTGPYGYTF
>TRBV7-2|TRBD2|TRBJ2-1|NA
TGTGCCAGCAGGTCTCTAGCGGTTTTGAATGAGCAGTTCTTC
CASRSLAVLNEQFF
>TRBV5-1|TRBD2|TRBJ2-7|NA
TGCGCCAGCAGCTTTAGTAGCCAGACTAGCGGGAACTACGAGCAGTACTTC
CASSFSSQTSGNYEQYF
>TRBV10-1|TRBD2|TRBJ2-3|NA
TGCGCCAGCAGCGCCACCGGCGCGGGGGGTAGAGATACGCAGTATTTT
CASSATGAGGRDTQYF
>TRBV29-1|NA|TRBJ2-1|NA
TGCAGCGTTGCCGCCGGACAGCTCGGTGAGCAGTTCTTC
CSVAAGQLGEQFF
>TRBV2|TRBD1|TRBJ1-2|NA
TGTGCCAGCAGAGCAACAGGGGGCGCAGGCGACACCTTC
CASRATGGAGDTF
>TRBV10-3|NA|TRBJ1-2|NA
TGTGCCATCAGTGAGACCGGGTTACGAGACTACACCTTC
CAISETGLRDYTF